This T cell receptor beta chain emerged from a study of blood T cell repertoires in COVID-19. Study-wide background: Samples of COVID-19 (acute and convalescent) were obtained from the United States, Italy and Spain. T cells, B-cell-depleted T cells, or PBMCs provided the cDNA or gDNA that served as material.

Methods used by the authors: Counts of nucleated cells, estimated from reference gene primer amplification, were obtained. TCRdb's copy holds only in-frame clones and misses some; the assay was immunoSEQ multiplex PCR. The V and J calls and clone size are taken from that table; D and trimming were inferred from the DNA. The sample carries some 14,000 clones, around 83% recorded once. The CDR3 runs 14 residues. Germline CDR1 is MDHEN and CDR2 is SYDVKM. Trimming stripped 5 bases from V and 3 bases from J, with 13 bases between. The sequencing input was peripheral blood. The J gene is TRBJ1-2, the V gene TRBV28, with D perhaps TRBD1 (6 bases). This clonotype originated in a woman in her 50s with active or convalescent COVID-19. In DNA, the CDR3 is TGTGCCAGCAGTCCGCCAGGGGATTACTATGGCTACACCTTC. As protein: CASSPPGDYYGYTF.